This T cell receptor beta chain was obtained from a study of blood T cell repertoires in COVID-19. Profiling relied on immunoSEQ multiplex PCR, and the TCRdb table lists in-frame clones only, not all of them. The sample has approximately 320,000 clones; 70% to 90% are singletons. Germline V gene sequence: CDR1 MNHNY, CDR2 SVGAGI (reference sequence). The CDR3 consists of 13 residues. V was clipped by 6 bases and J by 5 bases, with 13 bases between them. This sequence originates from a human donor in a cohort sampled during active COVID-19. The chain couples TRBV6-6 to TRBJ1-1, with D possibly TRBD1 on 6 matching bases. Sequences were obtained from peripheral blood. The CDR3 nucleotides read TGTGCCAGCAGGGCAGGGGAGACGACTGAAGCTTTCTTT. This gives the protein CASRAGETTEAFF.